This T cell receptor beta chain was recorded in a study of siplizumab effects on memory and regulatory T cells (dated by TCRdb to the late 2010s). Notes on the research overall: The effect of the anti-CD2 antibody siplizumab on alloreactive T-cell subsets was examined in allogeneic mixed lymphocyte reactions constructed from human PBMCs. Results the study describes overall, beyond this receptor: Among mappable alloreactive CD4+ clones, an average Treg-derived fraction of roughly 70% was observed with siplizumab, compared with 26.9% in control reactions. Siplizumab significantly lowered the cumulative frequency of alloreactive sequences that could be traced to unstimulated CD4+ memory T cells. Unstimulated naive T cells appeared more diverse than memory T cells, and naive cells seemed to contribute substantially to the alloresponse. The suppressive function of proliferating Tregs from siplizumab cultures was not functionally confirmed. Sequences below about 10^-5 frequency were poorly captured, so only a minor fraction of alloreactive clones could be mapped to unstimulated subsets. For roughly 75-95% of proliferating CD4+ or CD8+ clones, no naive or memory phenotype could be assigned.

TCRbeta CDR3 sequencing was performed on sorted unstimulated T cells and on proliferating T cells recovered from mixed lymphocyte reactions. Fresh whole blood from ten HLA-typed healthy donors was used as the source from which PBMCs were isolated. Unstimulated CD4+ non-regulatory T cells were FACS-sorted to map the origin of alloreactive clones. Reading from cysteine to phenylalanine, the CDR3 counts 11 amino acids. CDR3 DNA is the only sequence kept; it has 33 bases, read in frame from the first base. CDR1 is given as DFQATT and CDR2 as SNEGSKA, both from the germline V gene (reference sequence). Cut back by 5 bases and 1 base, the V and J ends lie 6 bases apart. Libraries were prepared through the immunoSEQ multiplex PCR assay. Roughly 10^5 TCR templates per sample were assayed on the deep sequencing platform. Genomic DNA extracted from sorted T cells was the material used for TCRbeta CDR3 sequencing. The paper's data handling went like this. The R programming language was used for the clonal analysis of the TCRbeta CDR3 data. Comparing unstimulated samples against CFSE-low samples taken after the reaction was how alloreactive CD4+ and CD8+ clones were defined. By matching sequences to the repertoires of sorted unstimulated Treg and non-Treg cells, each alloreactive CD4+ clone was assigned a regulatory or non-regulatory origin. TCRdb stores this immuneACCESS table with in-frame sequences only. Part of the clones is absent; in the studies checked, under half of the shortfall reflects unresolved V genes, and no reason is known for the rest. The V and J calls and clone size come from that table; D and trimming were worked out from the DNA. In all, the sample holds 100,000 to 110,000 clones, and roughly 93% of those were seen once. Over 1% of the sample belongs to the ten largest clones.

Notes on this clone: The antigen this receptor binds is unknown. Base-call qualities are not available, and no considerably larger clone is one nucleotide away.

The sequence was collected from a human donor in good health. Sequencing used non-Treg CD4+ T cells sorted from blood. This specimen's cell subset or site label, interpreted: FACS-sorted unstimulated CD4+ non-regulatory T cells. The chain employs TRBV20-1 and TRBJ2-7; no D segment can be confidently identified. The encoded CDR3 is CSAVVSYEQYF. The nucleotide sequence is TGCAGTGCTGTAGTTTCCTACGAGCAGTACTTC.